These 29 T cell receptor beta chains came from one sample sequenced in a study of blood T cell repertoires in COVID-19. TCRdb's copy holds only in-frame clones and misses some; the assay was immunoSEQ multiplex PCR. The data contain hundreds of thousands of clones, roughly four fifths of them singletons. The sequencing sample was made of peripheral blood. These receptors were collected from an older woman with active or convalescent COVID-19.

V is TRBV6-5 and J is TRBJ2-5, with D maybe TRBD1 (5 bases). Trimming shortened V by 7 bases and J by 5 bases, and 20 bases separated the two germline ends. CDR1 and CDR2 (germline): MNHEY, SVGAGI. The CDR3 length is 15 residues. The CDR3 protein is CASTQSRGVGETQYF. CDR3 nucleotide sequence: TGTGCCAGCACCCAGAGTAGGGGTGTGGGGGAGACCCAGTACTTC.

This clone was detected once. The CDR3, as DNA: TGTGCCAGCCGACGGGGGATGGTAACTAATGAAAAACTGTTTTTT. This encodes CASRRGMVTNEKLFF. The V call is TRBV19, the J call TRBJ1-4, with D perhaps matching TRBD1 (5 bases). The CDR3 covers 15 residues. Germline lookup yields CDR1 LNHDA and CDR2 SQIVND (reference sequence). V was trimmed by 9 bases and J by 1 base, leaving 15 bases between them.

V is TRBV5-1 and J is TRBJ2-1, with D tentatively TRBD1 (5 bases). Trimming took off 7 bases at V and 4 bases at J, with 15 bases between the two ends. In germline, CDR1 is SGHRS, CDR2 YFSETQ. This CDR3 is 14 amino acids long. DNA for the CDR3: TGCGCCAGCTCTCCAGGGCTCCGATACAATGAGCAGTTCTTC. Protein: CASSPGLRYNEQFF.

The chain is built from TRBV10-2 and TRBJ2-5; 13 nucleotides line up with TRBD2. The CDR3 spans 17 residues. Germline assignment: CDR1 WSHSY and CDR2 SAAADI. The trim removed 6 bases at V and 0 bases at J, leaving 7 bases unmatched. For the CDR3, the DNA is TGCGCCAGCAGAAGACTAGCGGGGGGCCGTTACCAAGAGACCCAGTACTTC. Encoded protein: CASRRLAGGRYQETQYF.

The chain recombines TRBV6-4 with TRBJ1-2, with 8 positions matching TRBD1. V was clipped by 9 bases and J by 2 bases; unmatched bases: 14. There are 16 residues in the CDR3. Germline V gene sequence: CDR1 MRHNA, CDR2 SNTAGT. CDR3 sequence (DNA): TGTGCCAGTCATCGGACCGGGGCAGGGGGCAACTATGGCTACACCTTC. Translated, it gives CASHRTGAGGNYGYTF.

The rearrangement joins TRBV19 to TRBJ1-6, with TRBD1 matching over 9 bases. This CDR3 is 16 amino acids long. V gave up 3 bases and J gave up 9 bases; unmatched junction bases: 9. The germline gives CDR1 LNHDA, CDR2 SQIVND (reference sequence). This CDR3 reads CASSIAGTGMGSPLHF. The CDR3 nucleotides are TGTGCCAGTAGTATCGCAGGGACAGGGATGGGTTCACCCCTCCACTTT.

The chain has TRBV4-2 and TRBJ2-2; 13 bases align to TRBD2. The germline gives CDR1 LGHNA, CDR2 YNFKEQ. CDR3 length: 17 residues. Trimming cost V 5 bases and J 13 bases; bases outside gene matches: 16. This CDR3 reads CASSARLAGGPVVVLFF. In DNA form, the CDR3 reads TGTGCCAGCAGCGCCCGACTAGCGGGGGGCCCGGTGGTGGTGCTGTTTTTT.

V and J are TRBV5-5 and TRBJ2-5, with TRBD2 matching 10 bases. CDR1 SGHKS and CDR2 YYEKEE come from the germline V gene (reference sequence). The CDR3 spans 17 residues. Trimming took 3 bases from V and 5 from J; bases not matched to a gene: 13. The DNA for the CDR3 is TGTGCCAGCAGCTCCGGACTAGCGGAACTCCGGAAGGAGACCCAGTACTTC. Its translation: CASSSGLAELRKETQYF.

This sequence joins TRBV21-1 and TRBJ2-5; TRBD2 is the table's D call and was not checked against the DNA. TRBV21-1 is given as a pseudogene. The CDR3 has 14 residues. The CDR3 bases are TGTGCCAGCAGCAAAGGGGGGGTCCAAGAGACCCAGTACTTC. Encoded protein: CASSKGGVQETQYF.

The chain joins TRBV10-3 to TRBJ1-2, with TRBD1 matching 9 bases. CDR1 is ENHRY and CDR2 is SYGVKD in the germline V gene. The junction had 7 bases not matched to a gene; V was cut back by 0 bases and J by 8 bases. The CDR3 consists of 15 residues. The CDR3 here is CAISESGTGIVGYTF. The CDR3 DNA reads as TGTGCCATCAGTGAGTCCGGGACAGGGATCGTAGGCTACACCTTC.

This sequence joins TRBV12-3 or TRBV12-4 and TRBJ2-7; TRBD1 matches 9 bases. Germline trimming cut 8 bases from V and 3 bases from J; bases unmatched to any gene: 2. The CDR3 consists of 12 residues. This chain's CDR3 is CASQGQGYEQYF. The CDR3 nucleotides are TGTGCCAGCCAGGGACAGGGCTACGAGCAGTACTTC.

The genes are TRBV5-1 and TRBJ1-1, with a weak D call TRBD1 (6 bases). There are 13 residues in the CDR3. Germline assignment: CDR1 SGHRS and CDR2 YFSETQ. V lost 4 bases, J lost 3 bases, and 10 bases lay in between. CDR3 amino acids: CASSPTGHTEAFF. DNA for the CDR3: TGCGCCAGCAGCCCAACAGGGCACACTGAAGCTTTCTTT.

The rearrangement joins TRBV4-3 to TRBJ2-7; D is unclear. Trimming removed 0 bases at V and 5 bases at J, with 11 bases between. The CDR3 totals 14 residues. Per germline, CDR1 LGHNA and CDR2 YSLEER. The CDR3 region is CASSQDYEVHEQYF. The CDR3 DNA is TGCGCCAGCAGCCAAGATTATGAGGTCCACGAGCAGTACTTC.

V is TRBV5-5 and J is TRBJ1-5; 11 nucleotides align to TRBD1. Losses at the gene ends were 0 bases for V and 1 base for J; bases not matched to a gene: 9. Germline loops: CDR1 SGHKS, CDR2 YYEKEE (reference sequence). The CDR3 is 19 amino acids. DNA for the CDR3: TGTGCCAGCAGCTTGGCTCCGGGACAGGGGGGAAGGAGCAATCAGCCCCAGCATTTT. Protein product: CASSLAPGQGGRSNQPQHF.

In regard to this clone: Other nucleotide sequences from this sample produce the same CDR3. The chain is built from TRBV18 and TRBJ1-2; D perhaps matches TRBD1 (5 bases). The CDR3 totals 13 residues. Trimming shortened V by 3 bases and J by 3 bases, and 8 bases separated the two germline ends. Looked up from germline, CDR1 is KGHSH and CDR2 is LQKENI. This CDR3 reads CASSPGGDYGYTF. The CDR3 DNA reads TGTGCCAGCTCACCCGGGGGAGACTATGGCTACACCTTC. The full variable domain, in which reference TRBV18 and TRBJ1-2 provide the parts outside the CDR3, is NAGVMQNPRHLVRRRGQEARLRCSPMKGHSHVYWYRQLPEEGLKFMVYLQKENIIDESGMPKERFSAEFPKEGPSILRIQQVVRGDSAAYFCASSPGGDYGYTFGSGTRLTVV.

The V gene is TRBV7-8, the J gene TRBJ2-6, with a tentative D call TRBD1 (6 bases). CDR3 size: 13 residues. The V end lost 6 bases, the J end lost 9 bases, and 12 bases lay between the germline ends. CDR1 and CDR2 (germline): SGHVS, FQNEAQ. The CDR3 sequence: CASRPGAYNVLTF. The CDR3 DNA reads TGTGCCAGCAGACCAGGGGCATACAACGTCCTGACTTTC.

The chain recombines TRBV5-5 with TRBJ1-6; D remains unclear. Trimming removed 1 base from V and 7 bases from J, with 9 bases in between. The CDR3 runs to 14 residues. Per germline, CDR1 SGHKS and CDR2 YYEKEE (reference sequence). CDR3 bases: TGTGCCAGCAGCTTGAGAGACGGGAATTCACCCCTCCACTTT. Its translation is CASSLRDGNSPLHF.

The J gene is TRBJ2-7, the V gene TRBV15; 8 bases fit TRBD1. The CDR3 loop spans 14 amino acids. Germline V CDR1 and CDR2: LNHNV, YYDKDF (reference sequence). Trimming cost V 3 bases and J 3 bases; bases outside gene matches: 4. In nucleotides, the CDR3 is TGTGCCACCAGCAGGGACAGGGTTGTCTACGAGCAGTACTTC. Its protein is CATSRDRVVYEQYF.

The CDR3 is CASISLGTGNYGYTF. CDR3 bases: TGTGCCAGCATTTCCCTCGGGACAGGGAACTATGGCTACACCTTC. The chain has TRBV13 and TRBJ1-2; 9 positions agree with TRBD1. Germline loops: CDR1 PRHDT, CDR2 FYEKMQ (reference sequence). The CDR3 totals 15 residues. Unmatched junction bases numbered 8, after V lost 7 bases and J lost 2 bases.

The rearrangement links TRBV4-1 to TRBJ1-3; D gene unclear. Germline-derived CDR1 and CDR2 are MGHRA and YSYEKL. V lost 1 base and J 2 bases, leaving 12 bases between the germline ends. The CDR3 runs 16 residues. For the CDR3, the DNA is TGCGCCAGCAGCCAAGTTTCCGGTGGTCCTGGAAACACCATATATTTT. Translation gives CASSQVSGGPGNTIYF.

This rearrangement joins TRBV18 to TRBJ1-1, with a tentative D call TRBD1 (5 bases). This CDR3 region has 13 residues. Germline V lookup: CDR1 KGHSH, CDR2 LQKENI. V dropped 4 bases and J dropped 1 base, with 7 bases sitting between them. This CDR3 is CASSLGQNTEAFF. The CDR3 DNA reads TGTGCCAGCTCACTCGGACAGAACACTGAAGCTTTCTTT. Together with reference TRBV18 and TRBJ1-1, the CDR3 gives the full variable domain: NAGVMQNPRHLVRRRGQEARLRCSPMKGHSHVYWYRQLPEEGLKFMVYLQKENIIDESGMPKERFSAEFPKEGPSILRIQQVVRGDSAAYFCASSLGQNTEAFFGQGTRLTVV.

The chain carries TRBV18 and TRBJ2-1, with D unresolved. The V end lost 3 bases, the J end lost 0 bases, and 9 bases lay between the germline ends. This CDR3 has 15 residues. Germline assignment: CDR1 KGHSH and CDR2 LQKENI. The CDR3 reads CASSPPSNSYNEQFF. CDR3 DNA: TGTGCCAGCTCACCCCCCTCTAACTCCTACAATGAGCAGTTCTTC.

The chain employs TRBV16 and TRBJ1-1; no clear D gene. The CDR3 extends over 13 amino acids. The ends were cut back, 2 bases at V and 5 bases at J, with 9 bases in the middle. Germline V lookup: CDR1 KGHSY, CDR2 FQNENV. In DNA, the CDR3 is TGTGCCAGCAGCCAACCTTCTATGACTGAAGCTTTCTTT. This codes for CASSQPSMTEAFF.

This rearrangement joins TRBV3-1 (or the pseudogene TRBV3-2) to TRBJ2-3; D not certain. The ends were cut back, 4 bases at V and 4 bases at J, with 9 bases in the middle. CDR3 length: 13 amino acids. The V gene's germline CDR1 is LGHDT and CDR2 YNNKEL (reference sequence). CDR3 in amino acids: CASSPTNADTQYF. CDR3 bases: TGTGCCAGCAGCCCGACAAACGCAGATACGCAGTATTTT.

CDR3 sequence (DNA): TGTGCCAGCAGCGGGGGACAGGGTTATGGCTACACCTTC. Amino acid sequence: CASSGGQGYGYTF. This rearrangement joins TRBV2 to TRBJ1-2, with 9 nucleotides matching TRBD1. The trim removed 6 bases at V and 5 bases at J, leaving 4 bases unmatched. The CDR3 totals 13 residues. Germline lookup yields CDR1 SNHLY and CDR2 FYNNEI.

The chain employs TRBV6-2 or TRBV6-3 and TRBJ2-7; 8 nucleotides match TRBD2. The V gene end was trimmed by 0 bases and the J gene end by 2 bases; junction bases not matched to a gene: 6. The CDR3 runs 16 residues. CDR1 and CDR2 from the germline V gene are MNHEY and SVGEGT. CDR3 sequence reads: CASSYSARTSTYEQYF. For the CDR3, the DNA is TGTGCCAGCAGTTACTCGGCTAGGACTAGCACCTACGAGCAGTACTTC.

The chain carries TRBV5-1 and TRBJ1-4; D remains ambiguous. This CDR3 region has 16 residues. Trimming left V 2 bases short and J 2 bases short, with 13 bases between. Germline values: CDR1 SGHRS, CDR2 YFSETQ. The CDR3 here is CASSFFNAGTNEKLFF. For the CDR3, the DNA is TGCGCCAGCAGCTTCTTCAACGCGGGTACTAATGAAAAACTGTTTTTT.

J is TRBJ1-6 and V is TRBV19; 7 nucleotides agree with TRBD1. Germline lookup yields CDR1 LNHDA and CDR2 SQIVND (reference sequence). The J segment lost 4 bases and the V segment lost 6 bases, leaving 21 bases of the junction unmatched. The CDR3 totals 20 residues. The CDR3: CASSPHRGQRTFNYNSPLHF. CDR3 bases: TGTGCCAGTAGCCCCCACAGGGGACAGAGGACTTTCAATTATAATTCACCCCTCCACTTT.

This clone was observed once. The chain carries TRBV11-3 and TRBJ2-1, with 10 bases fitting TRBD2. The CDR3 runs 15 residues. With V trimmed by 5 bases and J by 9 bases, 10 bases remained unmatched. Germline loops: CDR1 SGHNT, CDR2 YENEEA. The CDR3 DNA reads TGTGCCAGCAGCCATGGGCTAGCGGGGGCCGCTGAGCAGTTCTTC. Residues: CASSHGLAGAAEQFF.